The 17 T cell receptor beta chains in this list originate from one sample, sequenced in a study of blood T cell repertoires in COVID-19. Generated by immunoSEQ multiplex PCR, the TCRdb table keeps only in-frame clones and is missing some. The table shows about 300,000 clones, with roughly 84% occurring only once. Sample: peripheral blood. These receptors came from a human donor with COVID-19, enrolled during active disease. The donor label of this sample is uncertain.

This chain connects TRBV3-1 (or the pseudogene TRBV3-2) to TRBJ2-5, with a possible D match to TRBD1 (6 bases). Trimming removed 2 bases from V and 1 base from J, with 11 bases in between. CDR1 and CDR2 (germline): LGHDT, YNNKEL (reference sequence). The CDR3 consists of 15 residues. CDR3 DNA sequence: TGTGCCAGCAGCCAATCGGGACACCTCCAAGAGACCCAGTACTTC. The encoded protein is CASSQSGHLQETQYF.

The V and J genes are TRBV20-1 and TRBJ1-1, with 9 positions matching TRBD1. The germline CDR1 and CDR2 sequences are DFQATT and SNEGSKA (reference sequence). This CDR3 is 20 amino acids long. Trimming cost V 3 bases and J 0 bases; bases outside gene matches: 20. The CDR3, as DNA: TGCAGTGCTAGTAATATTCTTGGACAGGGGACGTTTACCATGAACACTGAAGCTTTCTTT. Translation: CSASNILGQGTFTMNTEAFF.

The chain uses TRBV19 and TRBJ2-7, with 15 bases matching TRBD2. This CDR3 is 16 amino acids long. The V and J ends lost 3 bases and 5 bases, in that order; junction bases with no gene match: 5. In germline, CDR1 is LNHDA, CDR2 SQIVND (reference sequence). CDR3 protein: CASSIGLAGGPDEQYF. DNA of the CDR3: TGTGCCAGTAGTATCGGACTAGCGGGAGGGCCGGACGAGCAGTACTTC. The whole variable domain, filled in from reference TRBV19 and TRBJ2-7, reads DGGITQSPKYLFRKEGQNVTLSCEQNLNHDAMYWYRQDPGQGLRLIYYSQIVNDFQKGDIAEGYSVSREKKESFPLTVTSAQKNPTAFYLCASSIGLAGGPDEQYFGPGTRLTVT.

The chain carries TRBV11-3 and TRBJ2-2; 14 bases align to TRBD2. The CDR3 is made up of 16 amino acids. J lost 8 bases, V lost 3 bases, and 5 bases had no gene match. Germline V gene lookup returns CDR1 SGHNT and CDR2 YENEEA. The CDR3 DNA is TGTGCCAGCAGCTTTGGGACTAGCGGGAGTATTGGGGAGCTGTTTTTT. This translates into CASSFGTSGSIGELFF. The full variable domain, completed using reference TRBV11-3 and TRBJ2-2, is EAGVVQSPRYKIIEKKQPVAFWCNPISGHNTLYWYLQNLGQGPELLIRYENEEAVDDSQLPKDRFSAERLKGVDSTLKIQPAELGDSAVYLCASSFGTSGSIGELFFGEGSRLTVL.

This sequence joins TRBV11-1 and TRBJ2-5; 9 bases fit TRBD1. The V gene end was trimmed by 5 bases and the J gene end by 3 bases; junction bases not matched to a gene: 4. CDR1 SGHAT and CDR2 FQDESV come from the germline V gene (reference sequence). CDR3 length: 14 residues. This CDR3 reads CASSKDRGEETQYF. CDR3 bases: TGTGCCAGCAGCAAAGACAGGGGGGAAGAGACCCAGTACTTC.

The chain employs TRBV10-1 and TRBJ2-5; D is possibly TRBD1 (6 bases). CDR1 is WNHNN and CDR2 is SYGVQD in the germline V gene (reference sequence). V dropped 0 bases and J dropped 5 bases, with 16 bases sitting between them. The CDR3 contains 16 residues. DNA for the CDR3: TGCGCCAGCAGTGAGTCGCTTGGCAGGGGAAGGGAGACCCAGTACTTC. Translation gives CASSESLGRGRETQYF.

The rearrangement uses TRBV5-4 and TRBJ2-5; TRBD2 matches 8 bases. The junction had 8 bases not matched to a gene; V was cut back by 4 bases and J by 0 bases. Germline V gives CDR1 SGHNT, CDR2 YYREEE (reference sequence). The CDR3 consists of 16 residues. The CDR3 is CASSPLVAGNQETQYF. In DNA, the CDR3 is TGTGCCAGCAGCCCCCTGGTAGCGGGAAACCAAGAGACCCAGTACTTC.

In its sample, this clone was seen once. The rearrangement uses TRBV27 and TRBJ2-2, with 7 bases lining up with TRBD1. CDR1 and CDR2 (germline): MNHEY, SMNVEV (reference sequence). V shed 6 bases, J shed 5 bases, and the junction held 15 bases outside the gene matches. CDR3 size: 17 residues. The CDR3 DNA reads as TGTGCCAGCAGACCTAGCACCACAGGGGTGTGGACCGGGGAGCTGTTTTTT. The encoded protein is CASRPSTTGVWTGELFF.

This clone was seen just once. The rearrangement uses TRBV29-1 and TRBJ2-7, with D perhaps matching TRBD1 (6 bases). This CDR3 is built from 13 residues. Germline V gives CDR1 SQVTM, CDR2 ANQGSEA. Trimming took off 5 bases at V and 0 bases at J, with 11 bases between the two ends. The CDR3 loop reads CSVQDRSSYEQYF. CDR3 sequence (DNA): TGCAGCGTTCAGGACAGAAGCTCCTACGAGCAGTACTTC.

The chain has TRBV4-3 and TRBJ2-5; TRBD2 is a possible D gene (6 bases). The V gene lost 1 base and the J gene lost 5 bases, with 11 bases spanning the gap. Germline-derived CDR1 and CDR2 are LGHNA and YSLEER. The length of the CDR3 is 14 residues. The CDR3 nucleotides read TGCGCCAGCAGCCAAGTACTGGGGAGGGAGACCCAGTACTTC. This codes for CASSQVLGRETQYF.

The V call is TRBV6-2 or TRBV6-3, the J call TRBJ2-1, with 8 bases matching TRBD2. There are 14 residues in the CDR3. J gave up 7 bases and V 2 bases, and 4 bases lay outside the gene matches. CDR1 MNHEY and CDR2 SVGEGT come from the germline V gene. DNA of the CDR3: TGTGCCAGCAGTTACCAGCGGGAGCGGAATGAGCAGTTCTTC. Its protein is CASSYQRERNEQFF.

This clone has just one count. CDR3 DNA: TGTGCCAGCAGTCAACTAGCGGGAGAAGAGACCCAGTACTTC. Translation: CASSQLAGEETQYF. This chain connects TRBV27 to TRBJ2-5; 11 positions agree with TRBD2. This CDR3 is built from 14 residues. Germline V CDR1 and CDR2: MNHEY, SMNVEV (reference sequence). V was clipped by 5 bases and J by 3 bases; unmatched bases: 2.

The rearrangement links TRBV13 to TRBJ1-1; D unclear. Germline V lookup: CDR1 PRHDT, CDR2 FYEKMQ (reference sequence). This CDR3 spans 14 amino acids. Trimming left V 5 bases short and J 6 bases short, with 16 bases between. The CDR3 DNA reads TGTGCCAGCAGCCCCTCTAGTTTGGTCGCTGAAGCTTTCTTT. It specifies CASSPSSLVAEAFF.

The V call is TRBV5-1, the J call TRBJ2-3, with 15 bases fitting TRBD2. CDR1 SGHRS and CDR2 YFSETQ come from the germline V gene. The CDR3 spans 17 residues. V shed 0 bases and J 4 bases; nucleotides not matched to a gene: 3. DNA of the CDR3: TGCGCCAGCAGCTTGGACGGACTAGCGGGAGGGCCAGATACGCAGTATTTT. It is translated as CASSLDGLAGGPDTQYF.

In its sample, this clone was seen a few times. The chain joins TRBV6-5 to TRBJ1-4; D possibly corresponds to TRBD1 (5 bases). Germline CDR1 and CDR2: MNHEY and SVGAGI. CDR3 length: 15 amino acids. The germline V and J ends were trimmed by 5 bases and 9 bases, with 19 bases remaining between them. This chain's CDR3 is CASSLQAVDAKKLFF. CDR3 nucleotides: TGTGCCAGCAGTCTACAGGCGGTAGATGCAAAAAAACTGTTTTTT.

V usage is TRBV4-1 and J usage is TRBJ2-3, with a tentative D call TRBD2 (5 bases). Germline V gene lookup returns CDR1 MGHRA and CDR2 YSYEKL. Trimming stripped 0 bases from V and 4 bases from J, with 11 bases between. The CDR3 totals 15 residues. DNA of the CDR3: TGCGCCAGCAGCCAAGATAGGTTCGGGGCAGATACGCAGTATTTT. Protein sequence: CASSQDRFGADTQYF.

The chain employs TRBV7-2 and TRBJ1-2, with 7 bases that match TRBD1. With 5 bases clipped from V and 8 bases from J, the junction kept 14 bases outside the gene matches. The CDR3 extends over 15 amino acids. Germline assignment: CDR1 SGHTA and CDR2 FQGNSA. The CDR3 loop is CASSAPDRVAGGYTF. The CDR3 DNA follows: TGTGCCAGCAGCGCTCCCGACAGGGTTGCAGGGGGCTACACCTTC. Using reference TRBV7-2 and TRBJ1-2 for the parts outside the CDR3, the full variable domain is GAGVSQSPSNKVTEKGKDVELRCDPISGHTALYWYRQSLGQGLEFLIYFQGNSAPDKSGLPSDRFSAERTGGSVSTLTIQRTQQEDSAVYLCASSAPDRVAGGYTFGSGTRLTVV.